Listed below are T cell receptor beta chains from one sample, sequenced in a study of cytomegalovirus exposure and HLA in healthy donors. Measured with immunoSEQ multiplex PCR; TCRdb has only the in-frame clones, and not every one. The sample records some 190,000 clones, around 80% being singletons. The sample comprised PBMCs. The receptors derive from a man aged 40-50 years in good health and CMV-seronegative. Each CDR3 is given with its conserved first and last residue. D genes are given only for firm matches. Size is omitted from some rows. Given values are once, few, many or a class for expanded clones.

TRBJ2-3,TRBV9,.,TRBD1,CASSPRDRITDTQYF,TGTGCCAGCAGCCCCCGGGACAGGATCACAGATACGCAGTATTTT
TRBJ1-4,TRBV4-1,few,TRBD1,CASSGPAGTGGFSSNEKLFF,TGCGCCAGCAGCGGCCCCGCTGGGACAGGGGGTTTTTCTTCTAATGAAAAACTGTTTTTT
TRBJ2-7,TRBV27,.,TRBD1,CASRGQDTYEQYF,TGTGCCAGCAGAGGACAGGACACGTACGAGCAGTACTTC
TRBJ2-7,TRBV20-1,.,.,CSAREYYEQYF,TGCAGTGCTAGAGAATACTACGAGCAGTACTTC
TRBJ2-5,TRBV19,.,TRBD1,CASSMKVAGQGSKTQYF,TGTGCCAGTAGTATGAAGGTGGCGGGACAGGGGAGCAAGACCCAGTACTTC
TRBJ1-5,TRBV7-2,.,.,CASSNQGNQPQHF,TGTGCCAGCAGCAATCAGGGGAATCAGCCCCAGCATTTT
TRBJ2-5,TRBV28,.,TRBD1,CASSNRQGQLGTQYF,TGTGCCAGCAGTAATAGACAGGGACAACTGGGGACCCAGTACTTC
TRBJ2-5,TRBV7-2,.,.,CASSLPGGKTQYF,TGTGCCAGCAGCCTACCAGGCGGGAAGACCCAGTACTTC
TRBJ2-2,TRBV27,.,.,CASSLRGPRDPTGELFF,TGTGCCAGCAGTTTAAGAGGTCCCCGTGATCCCACCGGGGAGCTGTTTTTT
TRBJ1-5,TRBV5-8,.,TRBD1,CASSSPGTGTTQPQHF,TGTGCCAGCAGCTCCCCGGGGACAGGGACGACTCAGCCCCAGCATTTT
TRBJ2-1,TRBV5-6,.,TRBD2,CASSDAAGGNEQFF,TGTGCCAGCAGCGATGCTGCGGGAGGCAATGAGCAGTTCTTC
TRBJ2-2,TRBV7-7,.,TRBD1,CASSSSTGDTGELFF,TGTGCTAGCAGCTCATCGACAGGGGACACCGGGGAGCTGTTTTTT
TRBJ2-7,TRBV5-1,.,TRBD1,CASRTGVTYEQYF,TGCGCCAGTCGTACAGGGGTAACCTACGAGCAGTACTTC
TRBJ1-2,TRBV28,.,.,CASSFRTARQGYTF,TGTGCCAGCAGTTTTCGCACAGCTCGCCAAGGCTACACCTTC
TRBJ1-5,TRBV7-8,.,TRBD1,CASSLGDSRTQHF,TGTGCCAGCAGCTTAGGGGACAGCCGGACCCAGCATTTT
TRBJ1-5,TRBV4-1,.,.,CASSQEGPSPNQPQHF,TGCGCCAGCAGCCAAGAGGGGCCAAGCCCAAATCAGCCCCAGCATTTT
TRBJ2-3,TRBV4-3,.,TRBD1,CASSQMTGGPDTQYF,TGCGCCAGCAGCCAAATGACAGGGGGGCCAGATACGCAGTATTTT
TRBJ2-2,TRBV15,.,.,CATSRGLSPNTGELFF,TGTGCCACCAGCAGAGGACTGAGCCCTAACACCGGGGAGCTGTTTTTT
TRBJ1-1,TRBV7-2,.,TRBD1,CASSSTGTGPAGTEAFF,TGTGCCAGCAGCTCGACCGGGACAGGACCCGCGGGGACTGAAGCTTTCTTT
TRBJ2-1,TRBV30,.,TRBD2,CACLPQRGVYNEQFF,TGTGCCTGCCTCCCCCAGCGGGGGGTTTACAATGAGCAGTTCTTC
TRBJ2-1,TRBV27,.,TRBD2,CASSFLSGGANNEQFF,TGTGCCAGCAGTTTCCTAAGCGGGGGGGCAAACAATGAGCAGTTCTTC
TRBJ2-6,TRBV30,.,TRBD1,CASTTGGGSGANVLTF,TGTGCCTCCACGACAGGGGGCGGTTCTGGGGCCAACGTCCTGACTTTC
TRBJ1-6,TRBV7-2,.,.,CASSSRDVYNSPLHF,TGTGCCAGCAGCTCCCGGGATGTCTATAATTCACCCCTCCACTTT
TRBJ1-5,TRBV19,.,.,CASSIALDQPQHF,TGTGCCAGTAGTATTGCGTTGGATCAGCCCCAGCATTTT
TRBJ2-7,TRBV6-6,.,TRBD1,CASSYSATGVYEQYF,TGTGCCAGCAGTTACTCGGCCACAGGGGTCTACGAGCAGTACTTC
TRBJ2-7,TRBV5-8,.,TRBD1,CASSFTQGGIYEQYF,TGTGCCAGCAGCTTTACACAGGGGGGAATCTACGAGCAGTACTTC
TRBJ1-6,TRBV7-2,once,.,CASSLRGGTSNNSPLHF,TGTGCCAGCAGCTTAAGGGGTGGGACTAGTAATAATTCACCCCTCCACTTT
TRBJ1-1,TRBV5-5,.,.,CASSLEGRGYGNTEAFF,TGTGCCAGCAGCTTGGAGGGCAGGGGATACGGAAACACTGAAGCTTTCTTT
TRBJ1-5,TRBV28,few,.,CASSLDPTSNQPQHF,TGTGCCAGCAGCCTAGACCCAACTAGCAATCAGCCCCAGCATTTT
TRBJ2-5,TRBV7-9,.,.,CASSLGTGETQYF,TGTGCCAGCAGCTTAGGAACAGGGGAGACCCAGTACTTC
TRBJ2-7,TRBV19,.,TRBD1,CASSPRQGLADEQYF,TGTGCCAGTAGTCCCCGACAGGGGTTAGCGGACGAGCAGTACTTC
TRBJ1-5,TRBV2,.,.,CASIGQAYNQPQHF,TGTGCCAGCATAGGACAAGCCTACAATCAGCCCCAGCATTTT
TRBJ2-7,TRBV7-2,.,.,CASSLVVTGGTREQYF,TGTGCCAGCAGCTTAGTGGTGACGGGTGGGACTCGAGAGCAGTACTTC
TRBJ2-7,TRBV4-3,few,TRBD2,CASSHRVGGRNYEQYF,TGCGCCAGCAGCCACCGAGTGGGCGGGAGGAACTACGAGCAGTACTTC
TRBJ1-2,TRBV19,.,TRBD1,CASRTDRVGSYGYTF,TGTGCCAGTCGAACGGACAGGGTCGGCAGTTATGGCTACACCTTC
TRBJ1-1,TRBV10-3,.,.,CATMGEGGTEAFF,TGTGCCACCATGGGAGAGGGAGGCACTGAAGCTTTCTTT
TRBJ2-7,TRBV6-1,.,.,CASSKRGITDPVGGF,TGTGCCAGCAGCAAAAGAGGCATCACGGACCCCGTGGGGGGCTTC
TRBJ2-7,TRBV27,.,.,CASSLVRGEQYF,TGTGCCAGCAGTTTAGTTCGAGGTGAGCAGTACTTC
TRBJ1-2,TRBV27,.,.,CASSFSPGGHGYTF,TGTGCCAGCAGTTTCTCCCCGGGAGGCCATGGCTACACCTTC
TRBJ2-6,TRBV7-8,.,.,CASARQVLSGANVLTF,TGTGCCAGTGCCAGACAGGTCCTCTCTGGGGCCAACGTCCTGACTTTC
TRBJ1-2,TRBV11-3,.,TRBD1,CASSSLSTGYDGYTF,TGTGCCAGCAGCTCACTGTCGACAGGGTACGACGGCTACACCTTC
TRBJ2-7,TRBV11-3,.,.,CASSPARAPYEQYF,TGTGCCAGCAGCCCAGCCAGGGCACCGTACGAGCAGTACTTC
TRBJ2-3,TRBV11-2,.,.,CASSSTRIFTDTQYF,TGTGCCAGCAGCTCAACGCGGATCTTCACAGATACGCAGTATTTT
TRBJ1-5,TRBV6-5,.,.,CASSNSGDQPQHF,TGTGCCAGCAGTAATTCAGGGGATCAGCCCCAGCATTTT
TRBJ2-2,TRBV7-3,.,TRBD2,CASSLNRPSGRTNTGELFF,TGTGCCAGCAGCTTAAATCGTCCTAGCGGGAGAACGAACACCGGGGAGCTGTTTTTT
TRBJ2-5,TRBV11-2,.,TRBD2,CASSSGTSGRQETQYF,TGTGCCAGCAGCTCCGGGACTAGCGGGAGACAAGAGACCCAGTACTTC
TRBJ2-1,TRBV7-3,few,.,CASSLDSFNEQFF,TGTGCCAGCAGCTTAGACAGTTTCAATGAGCAGTTCTTC
TRBJ2-1,TRBV4-3,.,TRBD2,CASSQDRASGSSYNEQFF,TGCGCCAGCAGCCAAGATCGGGCTAGCGGTTCCTCCTACAATGAGCAGTTCTTC
TRBJ2-5,TRBV9,.,.,CASSVRGRREQTQYF,TGTGCCAGCAGCGTAAGGGGAAGGAGGGAACAGACCCAGTACTTC
TRBJ2-5,TRBV7-3,.,TRBD1,CASSFGQGETQYF,TGTGCCAGCAGCTTCGGACAGGGGGAGACCCAGTACTTC
TRBJ2-1,TRBV27,.,.,CASTYSGYSYNEQFF,TGTGCCAGCACCTATAGCGGCTATTCCTACAATGAGCAGTTCTTC
TRBJ1-4,TRBV30,.,.,CAWRNRQDLNEKLFF,TGTGCCTGGAGAAATCGACAGGACCTTAATGAAAAACTGTTTTTT
TRBJ1-2,TRBV7-8,.,TRBD1,CASSLFGQGVVYGYTF,TGTGCCAGCAGCTTATTTGGACAGGGGGTCGTCTATGGCTACACCTTC
TRBJ2-5,TRBV19,.,.,CASSPLAASQETQYF,TGTGCCAGTAGTCCTTTAGCGGCCTCCCAAGAGACCCAGTACTTC
TRBJ2-3,TRBV29-1,.,.,CSVVGLRGQYF,TGCAGCGTTGTTGGACTACGGGGGCAGTATTTT
TRBJ2-3,TRBV6-1,.,.,CASKKGGTGDTQYF,TGTGCCAGCAAGAAGGGGGGGACCGGTGATACGCAGTATTTT
TRBJ2-1,TRBV4-1,.,TRBD1,CASSPGQGPYNEQFF,TGCGCCAGCAGCCCGGGACAGGGTCCCTACAATGAGCAGTTCTTC